The rows below give T cell receptor beta chains drawn from one sample of a study of blood T cell repertoires in COVID-19. Generated by immunoSEQ multiplex PCR, the TCRdb table keeps only in-frame clones and is missing some. Of around 270,000 clones listed, less than 90% are singletons. The sample was peripheral blood. These receptors originate from a middle-aged woman who had recovered from COVID-19. The CDR3 runs from the conserved cysteine through the conserved F or W. Fields, in order: clone size, V gene, J gene, D gene, CDR3 protein, CDR3 DNA. The D gene is left open where the match is weak. For some rows the clone size is stated as once, few or many, or as a class when expanded; others skip it.

size: .; V: TRBV19; J: TRBJ1-1; D: .; CDR3: CASIFSGDTEAFF; DNA: TGTGCCAGTATTTTCTCCGGGGACACTGAAGCTTTCTTT
size: .; V: TRBV5-6; J: TRBJ2-3; D: TRBD1; CDR3: CASSSDRGRDTDTQYF; DNA: TGTGCCAGCAGCTCAGACAGGGGTAGGGACACAGATACGCAGTATTTT
size: once; V: TRBV30; J: TRBJ2-1; D: TRBD2; CDR3: CASPKRGSSYNEQFF; DNA: TGTGCCTCCCCGAAGCGGGGGAGTTCCTACAATGAGCAGTTCTTC
size: .; V: TRBV7-9; J: TRBJ1-2; D: .; CDR3: CASSFTGPTSYTF; DNA: TGTGCCAGCAGCTTTACAGGGCCGACAAGCTACACCTTC
size: .; V: TRBV24-1; J: TRBJ2-1; D: TRBD2; CDR3: CATATSVGGYNEQFF; DNA: TGTGCCACCGCCACTAGCGTAGGCGGGTACAATGAGCAGTTCTTC
size: .; V: TRBV6-5; J: TRBJ2-7; D: .; CDR3: CASSRDRSTYEQYF; DNA: TGTGCCAGCAGTCGCGACAGGTCGACCTACGAGCAGTACTTC
size: .; V: TRBV7-9; J: TRBJ2-3; D: TRBD2; CDR3: CASRPGRASGGADTQYF; DNA: TGTGCCAGCAGACCCGGGCGGGCTAGCGGGGGCGCAGATACGCAGTATTTT
size: .; V: TRBV3-1/TRBV3-2; J: TRBJ2-1; D: TRBD2; CDR3: CASSQDFSGGHYNEQFF; DNA: TGTGCCAGCAGCCAAGATTTTAGCGGGGGGCACTACAATGAGCAGTTCTTC
size: many; V: TRBV4-1; J: TRBJ1-6; D: .; CDR3: CASSQLRGSPLHF; DNA: TGCGCCAGCAGCCAACTCCGAGGCTCACCCCTCCACTTT
size: .; V: TRBV19; J: TRBJ1-4; D: .; CDR3: CASSTEWALNEKLFF; DNA: TGTGCCAGTAGTACCGAGTGGGCGCTTAATGAAAAACTGTTTTTT
size: .; V: TRBV6-1; J: TRBJ2-7; D: .; CDR3: CASSEAIASYEQYF; DNA: TGTGCCAGCAGTGAGGCAATCGCTTCCTACGAGCAGTACTTC
size: .; V: TRBV7-9; J: TRBJ2-2; D: .; CDR3: CASIEWGENTGELFF; DNA: TGTGCCAGCATCGAGTGGGGGGAGAACACCGGGGAGCTGTTTTTT
size: .; V: TRBV5-1; J: TRBJ2-3; D: TRBD2; CDR3: CASSFLAGTEDTQYF; DNA: TGCGCCAGCAGCTTTCTAGCGGGGACAGAAGATACGCAGTATTTT
size: .; V: TRBV4-1; J: TRBJ2-7; D: .; CDR3: CASSQVPLSYEQYF; DNA: TGCGCCAGCAGCCAAGTTCCCCTCTCCTACGAGCAGTACTTC
size: .; V: TRBV28; J: TRBJ1-4; D: .; CDR3: CASSSMGGRRDPNEKLFF; DNA: TGTGCCAGCAGTTCCATGGGCGGTAGGCGGGACCCTAATGAAAAACTGTTTTTT
size: .; V: TRBV5-6; J: TRBJ1-4; D: .; CDR3: CASSFRVEEKLFF; DNA: TGTGCCAGCAGCTTCAGGGTAGAGGAAAAACTGTTTTTT
size: few; V: TRBV7-3; J: TRBJ1-1; D: .; CDR3: CASSLGGENTEAFF; DNA: TGTGCCAGCAGCCTGGGGGGAGAGAACACTGAAGCTTTCTTT
size: few; V: TRBV15; J: TRBJ2-3; D: .; CDR3: CATSRDQQHTDTQYF; DNA: TGTGCCACCAGCAGAGATCAACAGCACACAGATACGCAGTATTTT
size: .; V: TRBV10-2; J: TRBJ2-2; D: TRBD1; CDR3: CASSGQGFTGELFF; DNA: TGCGCCAGCAGTGGACAGGGTTTCACCGGGGAGCTGTTTTTT
size: .; V: TRBV6-5; J: TRBJ1-5; D: .; CDR3: CASTSNRGNQPQHF; DNA: TGTGCCAGCACCAGCAACCGGGGGAATCAGCCCCAGCATTTT
size: .; V: TRBV9; J: TRBJ2-1; D: .; CDR3: CASSVGRGRDNEQFF; DNA: TGTGCCAGCAGCGTAGGAAGGGGTAGGGACAATGAGCAGTTCTTC
size: .; V: TRBV9; J: TRBJ1-1; D: .; CDR3: CASSTRLTGGTEAFF; DNA: TGTGCCAGCAGCACACGCCTGACAGGAGGTACTGAAGCTTTCTTT
size: .; V: TRBV6-5; J: TRBJ2-7; D: .; CDR3: CASRLQGVYEQYF; DNA: TGTGCCAGCAGGCTTCAAGGGGTCTACGAGCAGTACTTC
size: .; V: TRBV6-5; J: TRBJ2-7; D: TRBD2; CDR3: CASSFREESYEQYF; DNA: TGTGCCAGCAGTTTCCGGGAGGAATCCTACGAGCAGTACTTC
size: .; V: TRBV5-4; J: TRBJ2-3; D: TRBD2; CDR3: CASSLAPSGGGNTQYF; DNA: TGTGCCAGCAGCTTGGCCCCTAGCGGGGGGGGTAATACGCAGTATTTT
size: .; V: TRBV25-1; J: TRBJ1-2; D: TRBD1; CDR3: CASSRGHGYTF; DNA: TGTGCCAGTTCAAGGGGGCACGGCTACACCTTC
size: once; V: TRBV4-1; J: TRBJ1-1; D: .; CDR3: CASSQGGYGTEAFF; DNA: TGCGCCAGCAGCCAAGGAGGGTACGGCACTGAAGCTTTCTTT
size: .; V: TRBV28; J: TRBJ1-1; D: .; CDR3: CASRHNGIGAEAFF; DNA: TGTGCCAGCAGGCATAACGGGATTGGCGCTGAAGCTTTCTTT
size: .; V: TRBV11-2; J: TRBJ2-7; D: TRBD1; CDR3: CASSLEGTGAFYEQYF; DNA: TGTGCCAGCAGCTTAGAAGGGACAGGGGCCTTCTACGAGCAGTACTTC
size: few; V: TRBV11-3; J: TRBJ1-3; D: .; CDR3: CASSPQGTGNTIYF; DNA: TGTGCCAGCAGCCCCCAGGGCACGGGAAACACCATATATTTT
size: .; V: TRBV7-9; J: TRBJ2-7; D: .; CDR3: CASSLGGSGYEQYF; DNA: TGTGCCAGCAGCTTAGGAGGGTCGGGCTACGAGCAGTACTTC
size: .; V: TRBV28; J: TRBJ2-7; D: .; CDR3: CASSTPGYEQYF; DNA: TGTGCCAGCAGCACTCCGGGGTACGAGCAGTACTTC
size: .; V: TRBV6-1; J: TRBJ2-4; D: TRBD1; CDR3: CASSGVGTAEGNIQYF; DNA: TGTGCCAGCAGTGGCGTCGGGACAGCCGAGGGAAACATTCAGTACTTC
size: .; V: TRBV7-9; J: TRBJ2-3; D: .; CDR3: CASSSLALLREADTQYF; DNA: TGTGCCAGCAGCTCCCTCGCACTTTTGAGGGAGGCAGATACGCAGTATTTT
size: .; V: TRBV29-1; J: TRBJ2-6; D: .; CDR3: CSGQESGANVLTF; DNA: TGCAGCGGACAGGAGTCTGGGGCCAACGTCCTGACTTTC
size: .; V: TRBV9; J: TRBJ2-7; D: .; CDR3: CASSVGEGFYEQYF; DNA: TGTGCCAGCAGCGTTGGTGAGGGTTTCTACGAGCAGTACTTC
size: .; V: TRBV9; J: TRBJ2-1; D: .; CDR3: CASSVGIQTRGDEQFF; DNA: TGTGCCAGCAGCGTAGGTATCCAGACCAGAGGCGATGAGCAGTTCTTC
size: .; V: TRBV6-1; J: TRBJ1-5; D: .; CDR3: CASSESPRGSSQPQHF; DNA: TGTGCCAGCAGTGAGAGCCCAAGGGGTTCTAGTCAGCCCCAGCATTTT
size: .; V: TRBV5-1; J: TRBJ2-3; D: .; CDR3: CASSPFWGLPGSTTDTQYF; DNA: TGCGCCAGCAGCCCTTTTTGGGGCCTACCAGGAAGCACTACAGATACGCAGTATTTT
size: few; V: TRBV15; J: TRBJ1-5; D: .; CDR3: CATSRWVTQGILQPQHF; DNA: TGTGCCACCAGCAGATGGGTCACACAGGGTATTCTTCAGCCCCAGCATTTT
size: .; V: TRBV30; J: TRBJ2-3; D: .; CDR3: CAWSEGADTQYF; DNA: TGTGCCTGGAGCGAAGGGGCAGATACGCAGTATTTT
size: .; V: TRBV18; J: TRBJ1-1; D: .; CDR3: CASSPVRLNTEAFF; DNA: TGTGCCAGCTCACCGGTCAGGCTGAACACTGAAGCTTTCTTT